This is a list of T cell receptor beta chains from one sample in a study of OX40 agonist ivuxolimab in advanced cancers. Repertoires were generated with immunoSEQ multiplex PCR, while TCRdb's copy carries only in-frame clones and drops some. The repertoire consists of about 81,000 clones, with roughly four fifths occurring once and the leading ten covering 6.6%. Sequenced here: CD4+ or CD8+ T cells sorted from blood, sampled in a trial of the OX40 agonist ivuxolimab. Receptors were obtained from an adult with an advanced solid tumor such as melanoma, head and neck, liver or kidney cancer. CDR3s include the opening cysteine and the closing phenylalanine or tryptophan. A D gene is named only where the DNA matches it firmly. Clone size is not always given. Where it is, it says once, few, many or a class for expanded clones.

size: .; V: TRBV6-1; J: TRBJ2-7; D: TRBD1; CDR3: CASSALGTGAYEQYF; DNA: TGTGCCAGCAGCGCCCTAGGGACAGGGGCCTACGAGCAGTACTTC
size: .; V: TRBV27; J: TRBJ2-5; D: .; CDR3: CASSTGANQETQYF; DNA: TGTGCCAGCAGTACCGGGGCGAATCAAGAGACCCAGTACTTC
size: .; V: TRBV28; J: TRBJ1-5; D: TRBD1; CDR3: CASSSPTGGHQPQHF; DNA: TGTGCCAGCAGTTCCCCGACAGGGGGGCATCAGCCCCAGCATTTT
size: .; V: TRBV18; J: TRBJ1-2; D: TRBD1; CDR3: CASSPGTGPSNYGYTF; DNA: TGTGCCAGCTCACCCGGGACAGGGCCCTCTAACTATGGCTACACCTTC
size: .; V: TRBV10-2; J: TRBJ1-5; D: .; CDR3: CASSIDYSNQPQHF; DNA: TGCGCCAGCAGTATAGATTATAGCAATCAGCCCCAGCATTTT
size: .; V: TRBV29-1; J: TRBJ2-3; D: TRBD1; CDR3: CSARDRGVVDTQYF; DNA: TGCAGCGCCCGAGACAGGGGAGTCGTAGATACGCAGTATTTT
size: .; V: TRBV4-2; J: TRBJ2-7; D: .; CDR3: CASSQGGGSEQYF; DNA: TGTGCCAGCAGCCAAGGTGGGGGCTCCGAGCAGTACTTC
size: .; V: TRBV6-5; J: TRBJ1-1; D: .; CDR3: CASSFRGDSGEAFF; DNA: TGTGCCAGCAGTTTCAGGGGCGATAGTGGGGAAGCTTTCTTT
size: once; V: TRBV28; J: TRBJ2-7; D: .; CDR3: CASSLLSRPYEQYF; DNA: TGTGCCAGCAGTTTATTATCTCGACCCTACGAGCAGTACTTC
size: .; V: TRBV5-1; J: TRBJ2-1; D: .; CDR3: CASSFAEGYNEQFF; DNA: TGCGCCAGCAGCTTCGCGGAGGGGTACAATGAGCAGTTCTTC
size: .; V: TRBV25-1; J: TRBJ1-2; D: .; CDR3: CASSEAGSYTF; DNA: TGTGCCAGCAGTGAAGCAGGGTCCTACACCTTC
size: .; V: TRBV12-5; J: TRBJ2-5; D: .; CDR3: CASGDGNQETQYF; DNA: TGTGCTAGTGGCGATGGGAATCAAGAGACCCAGTACTTC
size: .; V: TRBV11-2; J: TRBJ2-1; D: TRBD1; CDR3: CASSREGGRPIYNEQFF; DNA: TGTGCCAGCAGCCGCGAAGGGGGCCGCCCAATTTACAATGAGCAGTTCTTC
size: .; V: TRBV4-2; J: TRBJ1-2; D: .; CDR3: CASSQDQGRSGFVKGYTF; DNA: TGTGCCAGCAGCCAAGACCAGGGGCGTAGTGGTTTCGTAAAGGGCTACACCTTC
size: .; V: TRBV7-9; J: TRBJ2-1; D: TRBD2; CDR3: CASSFGTSGRAHEQFF; DNA: TGTGCCAGCAGCTTCGGGACTAGCGGGAGGGCTCATGAGCAGTTCTTC
size: .; V: TRBV29-1; J: TRBJ2-3; D: TRBD1; CDR3: CSVERDRATDTQYF; DNA: TGCAGCGTTGAACGCGACAGGGCCACAGATACGCAGTATTTT
size: .; V: TRBV28; J: TRBJ2-7; D: .; CDR3: CASSLPPTGYEQYF; DNA: TGTGCCAGCAGTCTCCCCCCGACTGGGTACGAGCAGTACTTC
size: few; V: TRBV2; J: TRBJ1-2; D: TRBD1; CDR3: CASHGDSLSYGYTF; DNA: TGTGCCAGCCATGGGGACAGCCTTTCCTATGGCTACACCTTC
size: once; V: TRBV19; J: TRBJ1-3; D: .; CDR3: CASSPWFYGNTIYF; DNA: TGTGCCAGTTCCCCGTGGTTTTATGGAAACACCATATATTTT
size: .; V: TRBV7-3; J: TRBJ2-1; D: TRBD2; CDR3: CASSVAGAKAYNEQFF; DNA: TGTGCCAGCAGCGTAGCGGGAGCAAAGGCCTACAATGAGCAGTTCTTC
size: few; V: TRBV19; J: TRBJ1-4; D: .; CDR3: CASSIAGKLFF; DNA: TGTGCCAGTAGTATAGCGGGAAAACTGTTTTTT
size: .; V: TRBV19; J: TRBJ2-7; D: .; CDR3: CASSMAGDGDEQYF; DNA: TGTGCCAGTAGTATGGCTGGGGATGGGGACGAGCAGTACTTC
size: .; V: TRBV28; J: TRBJ1-2; D: TRBD1; CDR3: CASSSDRAEIYGYTF; DNA: TGTGCCAGCAGTTCCGACAGGGCAGAGATCTATGGCTACACCTTC
size: .; V: TRBV10-3; J: TRBJ2-5; D: .; CDR3: CAISGLAQETQYF; DNA: TGTGCCATCAGTGGGCTCGCCCAAGAGACCCAGTACTTC
size: .; V: TRBV21-1; J: TRBJ1-2; D: .; CDR3: CASTSGDNYGYTF; DNA: TGTGCCAGCACTTCGGGTGACAACTATGGCTACACCTTC
size: .; V: TRBV9; J: TRBJ2-3; D: TRBD2; CDR3: CASSVTGTSGITDTQYF; DNA: TGTGCCAGCAGCGTAACCGGGACTAGCGGGATCACAGATACGCAGTATTTT
size: few; V: TRBV2; J: TRBJ2-4; D: .; CDR3: CASSDLAAVLAKNIQYF; DNA: TGTGCCAGCAGTGATCTGGCAGCGGTCCTAGCCAAAAACATTCAGTACTTC
size: .; V: TRBV7-2; J: TRBJ2-7; D: .; CDR3: CASSVRQGLHFEQYF; DNA: TGTGCCAGCAGCGTCAGACAGGGACTACATTTCGAGCAGTACTTC
size: .; V: TRBV4-3; J: TRBJ2-1; D: .; CDR3: CASSQTAYNEQFF; DNA: TGCGCCAGCAGCCAAACAGCCTACAATGAGCAGTTCTTC
size: .; V: TRBV11-3; J: TRBJ2-3; D: TRBD2; CDR3: CASSLDRRTSGGGTQYF; DNA: TGTGCCAGCAGCTTAGATCGACGGACTAGCGGGGGAGGTACGCAGTATTTT
size: .; V: TRBV15; J: TRBJ1-1; D: .; CDR3: CATSGGWDTEAFF; DNA: TGTGCCACCAGCGGCGGATGGGACACTGAAGCTTTCTTT
size: .; V: TRBV5-1; J: TRBJ2-3; D: .; CDR3: CASHTGRSGGPDTQYF; DNA: TGCGCCAGCCATACAGGCAGAAGTGGGGGACCAGATACGCAGTATTTT
size: .; V: TRBV4-2; J: TRBJ2-1; D: TRBD2; CDR3: CASSQEGTSGRGLGFF; DNA: TGTGCCAGCAGCCAAGAAGGGACTAGCGGGAGAGGGTTAGGGTTCTTC
size: .; V: TRBV7-2; J: TRBJ2-7; D: TRBD1; CDR3: CASSTLTGEAYEQYF; DNA: TGTGCCAGCAGCACCTTGACAGGGGAGGCCTACGAGCAGTACTTC
size: .; V: TRBV19; J: TRBJ1-2; D: TRBD1; CDR3: CASSLQTGWNYGYTF; DNA: TGTGCCAGTAGTTTACAGACAGGGTGGAACTATGGCTACACCTTC
size: .; V: TRBV6-4; J: TRBJ2-6; D: .; CDR3: CASRTDSGANVLTF; DNA: TGTGCCAGCAGGACAGACTCTGGGGCCAACGTCCTGACTTTC
size: once; V: TRBV9; J: TRBJ2-1; D: .; CDR3: CASSVFSGNEQFF; DNA: TGTGCCAGCAGCGTATTCTCGGGCAATGAGCAGTTCTTC
size: .; V: TRBV6-5; J: TRBJ2-5; D: .; CDR3: CASSYSYRQETQYF; DNA: TGTGCCAGCAGTTACTCGTATAGACAAGAGACCCAGTACTTC
size: .; V: TRBV5-8; J: TRBJ2-1; D: TRBD1; CDR3: CASSLEGRGPYNEQFF; DNA: TGTGCCAGCAGCTTGGAGGGCAGGGGGCCCTACAATGAGCAGTTCTTC
size: .; V: TRBV27; J: TRBJ2-2; D: .; CDR3: CASSGEGPGELFF; DNA: TGTGCCAGCAGCGGTGAGGGACCCGGGGAGCTGTTTTTT
size: .; V: TRBV18; J: TRBJ1-4; D: .; CDR3: CASSPPGGQSEKLFF; DNA: TGTGCCAGCTCACCACCGGGGGGTCAGTCTGAAAAACTGTTTTTT
size: .; V: TRBV5-1; J: TRBJ2-3; D: .; CDR3: CASSLTGAPDTQYF; DNA: TGCGCCAGCAGCTTGACGGGGGCCCCAGATACGCAGTATTTT
size: .; V: TRBV27; J: TRBJ2-2; D: TRBD2; CDR3: CASWKAGGRTGELFF; DNA: TGTGCCAGCTGGAAAGCGGGGGGGCGCACCGGGGAGCTGTTTTTT
size: .; V: TRBV28; J: TRBJ1-2; D: .; CDR3: CASSLGPSAVYGYTF; DNA: TGTGCCAGCAGTCTAGGCCCATCAGCCGTCTATGGCTACACCTTC
size: .; V: TRBV4-1; J: TRBJ2-3; D: .; CDR3: CASSQDRPAWGLRDTQYF; DNA: TGCGCCAGCAGCCAAGATAGACCGGCGTGGGGTCTAAGGGATACGCAGTATTTT
size: .; V: TRBV5-8; J: TRBJ2-1; D: TRBD1; CDR3: CASSLGSGTGLDNEQFF; DNA: TGTGCCAGCAGCTTGGGTTCCGGGACAGGATTGGATAATGAGCAGTTCTTC
size: once; V: TRBV28; J: TRBJ1-1; D: .; CDR3: CASSLREDLVSVAFF; DNA: TGTGCCAGCAGTTTACGAGAGGACCTGGTCAGTGTAGCTTTCTTT
size: .; V: TRBV28; J: TRBJ1-2; D: .; CDR3: CASRASLNYGYTF; DNA: TGTGCCAGCAGGGCGTCCTTAAACTATGGCTACACCTTC
size: .; V: TRBV7-6; J: TRBJ2-7; D: .; CDR3: CASSLSTGHYEQYF; DNA: TGTGCCAGCAGCTTAAGCACAGGCCACTACGAGCAGTACTTC
size: .; V: TRBV6-5; J: TRBJ2-7; D: TRBD1; CDR3: CASSSTGNYYEQYF; DNA: TGTGCCAGCAGTTCGACAGGGAATTACTACGAGCAGTACTTC
size: .; V: TRBV4-3; J: TRBJ2-2; D: .; CDR3: CASSRFGLQGSGTGELFF; DNA: TGCGCCAGCAGCCGGTTTGGGTTGCAGGGTTCAGGCACCGGGGAGCTGTTTTTT
size: .; V: TRBV6-5; J: TRBJ2-4; D: TRBD1; CDR3: CASSLDRASKNIQYF; DNA: TGTGCCAGCAGTTTGGACAGGGCTTCCAAAAACATTCAGTACTTC
size: .; V: TRBV5-6; J: TRBJ1-1; D: TRBD1; CDR3: CASSLYPGTGNTEAFF; DNA: TGTGCCAGCAGCTTATATCCCGGGACAGGGAACACTGAAGCTTTCTTT
size: .; V: TRBV7-2; J: TRBJ1-2; D: .; CDR3: CASSLAQTVRGYTF; DNA: TGTGCCAGCAGCTTAGCGCAAACAGTCAGAGGCTACACCTTC